This entry concerns a single T cell receptor beta chain. Its antigen remains undetermined. No qualities accompany the bases; no much larger clone lies one base away. The germline V gene gives CDR1 as SGHVS and CDR2 as FQNEAQ. Its CDR3 holds 15 amino acids, cysteine through phenylalanine. The only DNA kept is the CDR3, 45 bases in frame from the first base. Trimming costs V 1 base and J 6 bases, and their ends lie 13 bases apart. Using the deep immunoSEQ assay, multiplex PCR amplified TCR CDR3 regions from genomic DNA. Extracted genomic DNA from each cell subset was distributed evenly across all wells of several immunoSEQ 96-well plates, and each plate was treated as a replicate. For sorted subsets, approximately 210 ng of genomic DNA, equivalent to some 30,000 T cell genomes, went into each replicate PCR. Purified libraries were quantified with a Qubit 3.0 fluorometer, sized on a Bioanalyzer 2100, and re-quantified with the KAPA Library Quantification kit. A separate single-read 150-cycle Illumina NextSeq 550 flow cell was used to sequence each immunoSEQ 96-well plate. On the authors' methods: Because the immunoSEQ output included only junctional sequences and no quality scores, the filtering could not be the same as the filtering used for full-length reads. To assign V/J genes and CDR3, sequences were annotated against IMGT germline references using PyIR, a Python wrapper for IgBLAST v1.9. Any read was removed if the V/J assignment was weak (E-value above 1e-6), the CDR3 was missing, or the read contained stop codons, out-of-frame junctions, or ambiguous translated residues. V3J clonotypes were defined as sequences sharing an identical inferred V gene, J gene, and CDR3 amino acid sequence. Percentage overlap between repertoires was calculated by dividing the number of shared unique clonotypes by the size of the smaller repertoire. Richness of each repertoire was evaluated using RTK rarefaction, the Chao1 estimator, and Recon v2.1 estimates of unobserved clonotypes. OLGA was used to compute generation probabilities for all TCRbeta clonotypes that the gDNA method yielded from four donors. TCRdb took over this immuneACCESS table, retaining in-frame rearrangements with V and J assigned. Such tables are incomplete; in checked studies, under half of the missing clones stem from an unresolved V gene, and the remainder is unexplained. V, J and clone size reflect that table, while D and trimming were determined from the DNA. The sample table records nearly 1 million clones; around three quarters of these occur just once. Over 1.3% of the sample is held by the ten biggest clonotypes.

This sample is part of a study of shared clonotypes between healthy human individuals (dated by TCRdb to between 2020 and 2021). Study-level background: The cohort comprised a couple of women and a few men aged 18 to 49 years. To increase sequencing depth and limit assay-specific biases, different laboratories used diverse techniques to prepare libraries and sequence TCR repertoires. For each donor, CD4 naive and CD4 memory were each run on three plates, CD8 naive on two plates, and CD8 memory on one plate. Blood TCR repertoires of five healthy adults were deeply sequenced to estimate repertoire size and the extent of clonotype sharing between individuals. Per donor, leukapheresis produced somewhere between about 0.94 and 9 billion PBMCs. What the study reported, not specific to this receptor: Across a handful of donors, about 4.5% of naive CD4, 3.5% of naive CD8, around 2.5% of memory CD4, and 0.4% of memory CD8 clonotypes were shared. Larger estimated clonotype richness was generally found for naive subsets than for memory subsets. Pairwise subsampling led to the expectation that sequencing depth would affect the degree of clonotype sharing among donors. The genetic and exposure-history diversity represented was limited by the small number of donors. Higher generation probabilities were observed for clonotypes shared by all four sorted-subset donors than for non-shared clonotypes. Sampling was limited to blood, and TCR repertoires in tissue likely differ from TCR repertoires in blood. Even with the large sequencing depth, rarefaction of the sorted-subset datasets indicated that sequencing was incomplete.

The donors were healthy, HIV-negative adults who had no recently reported acute infections or vaccinations. Every donor was a Caucasian adult residing in Nashville, Tennessee, USA. CD4+ T cells were enriched through magnetic negative selection, after which naive cells were positively selected on CD45RA and the remaining negative fraction served as the memory subset. Blood was obtained by leukapheresis, after which PBMCs were separated by Ficoll-Histopaque density gradient centrifugation and cryopreserved in liquid nitrogen vapor phase. Analytical flow cytometry was used to check the purity and quantity of each magnetically sorted T cell population. Genomic DNA was isolated from each sorted fraction and quantified by UV absorbance on a Nanodrop 2000c.

The chain employs TRBV7-8 and TRBJ1-5, with TRBD1 tentatively as D gene (5 bases match). This sequence originates from a man younger than 35 in good health. The sequencing sample was made of memory CD4+ T cells sorted from blood. The cell subset or site label for this specimen denotes: CD45RA-negative fraction. The DNA reads TGTGCCAGCAGCTTAGAGCTGGGGGTTGGTCAGCCCCAGCATTTT. Its translation reads: CASSLELGVGQPQHF. The full variable domain, with segments outside the CDR3 supplied by the reference TRBV7-8 and TRBJ1-5 proteins, appears as GAGVSQSPRYKVAKRGQDVALRCDPISGHVSLFWYQQALGQGPEFLTYFQNEAQLDKSGLPSDRFFAERPEGSVSTLKIQRTQQEDSAVYLCASSLELGVGQPQHFGDGTRLSIL.